This T cell receptor (beta chain) was profiled in a study of shared clonotypes between healthy human individuals. Deletions cut 7 bases from V and 2 bases from J, with 18 bases between. Looked up from germline, CDR1 is LNHDA and CDR2 is SQIVND (reference sequence). This CDR3 contains 15 residues. Produced via immunoSEQ multiplex PCR; TCRdb's table is partial and in-frame only. The table records around 2,000,000 clones, over 85% of them present only once. The naive CD8 fraction comprised CD45RO-negative cells positively selected for CCR7 and excluded terminally differentiated effector memory CD45RA+ cells. Participating donors were healthy, HIV-negative adults free of recent acute infections or vaccinations.

The chain uses TRBV19 and TRBJ2-7, with D unclear. This receptor was identified in a man aged 18 to 30 in good health. Sequencing was done on a sample of naive CD8+ T cells sorted from blood. The CDR3: CASNPTPQYTYEQYF. The CDR3 DNA follows: TGTGCCAGTAACCCTACCCCCCAATACACCTACGAGCAGTACTTC.